This record covers a single TCR beta chain. Its antigen is currently unknown. The data were taken from a study of T-cell reconstitution after alpha-beta-depleted transplantation in children. Overall study findings and caveats: Certain patients had high TCRbeta diversity at day 60, and it came from recipient T cells and thymic progenitors that survived. It was newly produced T cells that mostly accounted for T-cell counts and diversity one year after transplant.

The authors prepared the TCRbeta library with unique molecular identifiers. TCRdb recomputed calls from the PCR reads with MiXCR, one row per CDR3 protein. The data show over 200,000 distinct CDR3 sequences, approximately 10% seen once. Sequencing used PBMCs, obtained before TCRalphabeta/CD19-depleted stem cell transplant. This sequence originates from a child younger than two with acute myeloid leukemia, due to receive a stem cell transplant.

CDR3 coding DNA: TGTGCCAGCAGCTCCCGAGCCCCCGGGGAGCTGTTTTTT. Amino acids: CASSSRAPGELFF. The chain is built from TRBV28 and TRBJ2-2; no clear D. The germline gives CDR1 MDHEN, CDR2 SYDVKM. This CDR3 is built from 13 residues. The V gene lost 6 bases and the J gene lost 6 bases, with 11 bases spanning the gap.